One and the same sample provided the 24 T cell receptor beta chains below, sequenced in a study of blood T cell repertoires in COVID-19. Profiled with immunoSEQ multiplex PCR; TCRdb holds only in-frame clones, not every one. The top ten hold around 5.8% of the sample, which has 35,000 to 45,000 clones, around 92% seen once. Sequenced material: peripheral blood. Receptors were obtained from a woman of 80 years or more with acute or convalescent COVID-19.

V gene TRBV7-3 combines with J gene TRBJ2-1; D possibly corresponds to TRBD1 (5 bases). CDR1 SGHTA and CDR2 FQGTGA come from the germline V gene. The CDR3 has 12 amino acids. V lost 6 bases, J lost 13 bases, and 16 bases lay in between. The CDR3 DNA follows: TGTGCCAGCAGTTCTGACAGATCCGTCCAGTTCTTC. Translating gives CASSSDRSVQFF.

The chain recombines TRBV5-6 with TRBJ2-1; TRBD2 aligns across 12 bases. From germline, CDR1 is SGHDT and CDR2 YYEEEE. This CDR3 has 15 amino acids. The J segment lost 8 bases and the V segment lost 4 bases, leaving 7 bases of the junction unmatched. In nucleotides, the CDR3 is TGTGCCAGCAGCCTGTCTAGCGGGGGGGCGGATGAGCAGTTCTTC. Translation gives CASSLSSGGADEQFF.

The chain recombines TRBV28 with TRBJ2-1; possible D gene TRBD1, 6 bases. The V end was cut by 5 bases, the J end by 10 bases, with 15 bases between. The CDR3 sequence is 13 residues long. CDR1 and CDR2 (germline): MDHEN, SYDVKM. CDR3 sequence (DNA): TGTGCCAGCAGTGGGGGCGGCCCTGAGGAGCAGTTCTTC. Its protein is CASSGGGPEEQFF.

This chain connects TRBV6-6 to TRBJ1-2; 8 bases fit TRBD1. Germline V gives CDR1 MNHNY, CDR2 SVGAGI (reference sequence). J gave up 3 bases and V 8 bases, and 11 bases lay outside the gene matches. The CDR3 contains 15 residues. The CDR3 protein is CASYGQGGLDYGYTF. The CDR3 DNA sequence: TGTGCCAGCTACGGACAGGGTGGATTGGACTATGGCTACACCTTC.

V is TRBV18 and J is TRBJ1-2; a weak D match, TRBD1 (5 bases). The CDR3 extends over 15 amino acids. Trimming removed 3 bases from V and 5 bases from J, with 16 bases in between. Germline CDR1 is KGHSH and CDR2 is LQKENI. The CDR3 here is CASSPATGGDYGYTF. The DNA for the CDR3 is TGTGCCAGCTCACCCGCCACGGGGGGGGATTATGGCTACACCTTC.

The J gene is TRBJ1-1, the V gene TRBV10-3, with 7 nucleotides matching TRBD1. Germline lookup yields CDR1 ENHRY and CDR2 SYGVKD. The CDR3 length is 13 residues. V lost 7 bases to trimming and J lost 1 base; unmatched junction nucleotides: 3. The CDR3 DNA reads TGTGCCATCAAGACAGGGAGGAACACTGAAGCTTTCTTT. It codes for CAIKTGRNTEAFF.

The CDR3 sequence: CASSLNAQETQYF. CDR3 sequence (DNA): TGCGCCAGCAGCTTAAATGCGCAAGAGACCCAGTACTTC. This chain uses TRBV5-1 with TRBJ2-5, with unresolved D. CDR1 and CDR2 from the germline V gene are SGHRS and YFSETQ. There are 13 residues in the CDR3. V was clipped by 2 bases and J by 2 bases, with 7 bases between them.

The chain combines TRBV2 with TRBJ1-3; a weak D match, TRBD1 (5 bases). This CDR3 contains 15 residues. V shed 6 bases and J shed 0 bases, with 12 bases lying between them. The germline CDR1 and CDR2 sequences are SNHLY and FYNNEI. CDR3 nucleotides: TGTGCCAGCAGCCCTTCAGACAGCTCTGGAAACACCATATATTTT. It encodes CASSPSDSSGNTIYF.

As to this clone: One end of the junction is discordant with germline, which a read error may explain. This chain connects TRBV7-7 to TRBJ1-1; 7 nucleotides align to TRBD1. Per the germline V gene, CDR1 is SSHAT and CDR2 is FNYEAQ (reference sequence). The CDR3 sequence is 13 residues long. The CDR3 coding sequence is TGTGCTAGCAGCTTCGACAGGGACACTGAAGCTTTCTTT. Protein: CASSFDRDTEAFF.

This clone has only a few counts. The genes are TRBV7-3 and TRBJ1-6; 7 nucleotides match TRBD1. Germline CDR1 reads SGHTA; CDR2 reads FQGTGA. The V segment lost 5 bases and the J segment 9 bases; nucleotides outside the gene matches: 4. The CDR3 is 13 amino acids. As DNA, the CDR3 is TGTGCCAGCAGCCCAGACAGGGTTTCACCCCTCCACTTT. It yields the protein CASSPDRVSPLHF.

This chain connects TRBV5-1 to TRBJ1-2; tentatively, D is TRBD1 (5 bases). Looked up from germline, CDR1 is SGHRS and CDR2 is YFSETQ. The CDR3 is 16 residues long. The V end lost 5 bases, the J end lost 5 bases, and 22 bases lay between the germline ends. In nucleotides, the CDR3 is TGCGCCAGCAGAGTCGGCCTGGAAGGGGTAGGGTATGGCTACACCTTC. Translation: CASRVGLEGVGYGYTF.

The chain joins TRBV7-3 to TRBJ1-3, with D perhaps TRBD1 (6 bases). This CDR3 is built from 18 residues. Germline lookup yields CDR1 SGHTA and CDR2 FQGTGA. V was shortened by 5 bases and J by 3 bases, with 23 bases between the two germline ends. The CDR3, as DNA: TGTGCCAGCAGCCTTCCCCACCTCACAGGGAGGGTTGGAAACACCATATATTTT. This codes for CASSLPHLTGRVGNTIYF.

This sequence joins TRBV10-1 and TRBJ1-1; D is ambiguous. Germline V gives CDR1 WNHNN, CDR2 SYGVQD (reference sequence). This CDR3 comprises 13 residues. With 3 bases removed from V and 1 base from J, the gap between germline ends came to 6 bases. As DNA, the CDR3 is TGCGCCAGCAGTGACGCAGGGAACACTGAAGCTTTCTTT. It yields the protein CASSDAGNTEAFF.

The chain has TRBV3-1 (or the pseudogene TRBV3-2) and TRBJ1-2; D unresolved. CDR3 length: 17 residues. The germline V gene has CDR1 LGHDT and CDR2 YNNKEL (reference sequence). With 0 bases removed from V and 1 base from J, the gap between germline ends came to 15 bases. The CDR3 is CASSQELAAGDNYGYTF. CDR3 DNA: TGTGCCAGCAGCCAAGAGTTAGCGGCAGGAGATAACTATGGCTACACCTTC.

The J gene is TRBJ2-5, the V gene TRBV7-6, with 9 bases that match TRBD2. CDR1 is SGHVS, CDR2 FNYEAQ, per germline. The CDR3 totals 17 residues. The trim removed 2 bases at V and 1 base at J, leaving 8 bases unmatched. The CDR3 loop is CASSLRRRGGPQETQYF. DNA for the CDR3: TGTGCCAGCAGCTTAAGGAGGCGGGGGGGCCCCCAAGAGACCCAGTACTTC.

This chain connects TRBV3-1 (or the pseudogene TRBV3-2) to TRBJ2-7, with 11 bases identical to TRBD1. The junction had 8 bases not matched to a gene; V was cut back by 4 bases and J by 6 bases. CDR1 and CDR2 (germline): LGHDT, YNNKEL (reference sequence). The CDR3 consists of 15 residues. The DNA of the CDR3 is TGTGCCAGCAGCCGGAACCCCGGGACAGGGGGCGAGCAGTACTTC. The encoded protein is CASSRNPGTGGEQYF.

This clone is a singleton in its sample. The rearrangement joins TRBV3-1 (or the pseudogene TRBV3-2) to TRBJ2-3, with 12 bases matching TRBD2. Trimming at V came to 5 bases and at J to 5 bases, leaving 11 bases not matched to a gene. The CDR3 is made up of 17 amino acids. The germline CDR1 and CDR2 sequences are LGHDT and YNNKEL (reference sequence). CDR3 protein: CASSGLAGGRMVDTQYF. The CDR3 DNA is TGTGCCAGCAGCGGCCTAGCGGGGGGGCGGATGGTAGATACGCAGTATTTT.

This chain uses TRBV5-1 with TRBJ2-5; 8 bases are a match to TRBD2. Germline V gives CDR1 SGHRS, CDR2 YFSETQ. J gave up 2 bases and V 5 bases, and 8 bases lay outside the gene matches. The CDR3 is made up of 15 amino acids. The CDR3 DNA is TGCGCCAGCAGAAGCGGGGGCCCGAGTCAAGAGACCCAGTACTTC. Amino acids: CASRSGGPSQETQYF.

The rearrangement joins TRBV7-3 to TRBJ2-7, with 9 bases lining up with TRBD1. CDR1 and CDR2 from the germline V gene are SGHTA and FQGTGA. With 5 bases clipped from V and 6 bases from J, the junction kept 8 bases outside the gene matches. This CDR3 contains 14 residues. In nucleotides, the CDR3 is TGTGCCAGCAGCCTACCGGGACAGGGCGGCGAGCAGTACTTC. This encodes CASSLPGQGGEQYF.

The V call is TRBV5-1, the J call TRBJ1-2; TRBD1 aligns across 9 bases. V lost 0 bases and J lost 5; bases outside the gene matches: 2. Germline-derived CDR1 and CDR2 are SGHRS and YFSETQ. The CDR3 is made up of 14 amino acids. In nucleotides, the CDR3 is TGCGCCAGCAGCTTGGACAGGGGGCGTTATGGCTACACCTTC. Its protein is CASSLDRGRYGYTF.

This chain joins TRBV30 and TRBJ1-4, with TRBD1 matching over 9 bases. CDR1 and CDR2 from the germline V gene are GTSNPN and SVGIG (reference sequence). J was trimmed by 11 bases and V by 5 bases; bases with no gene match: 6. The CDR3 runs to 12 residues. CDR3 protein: CAWGTGLGKLFF. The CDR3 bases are TGTGCCTGGGGGACAGGGCTCGGCAAACTGTTTTTT. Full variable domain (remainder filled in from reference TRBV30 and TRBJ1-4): SQTIHQWPATLVQPVGSPLSLECTVEGTSNPNLYWYRQAAGRGLQLLFYSVGIGQISSEVPQNLSASRPQDRQFILSSKKLLLSDSGFYLCAWGTGLGKLFFGSGTQLSVL.

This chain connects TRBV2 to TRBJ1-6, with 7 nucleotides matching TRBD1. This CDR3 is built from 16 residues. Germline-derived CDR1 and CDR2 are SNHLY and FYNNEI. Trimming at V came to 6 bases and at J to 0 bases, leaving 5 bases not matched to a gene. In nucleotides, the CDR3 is TGTGCCAGCAGGGACAGGCGTAGCTCCTATAATTCACCCCTCCACTTT. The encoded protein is CASRDRRSSYNSPLHF.

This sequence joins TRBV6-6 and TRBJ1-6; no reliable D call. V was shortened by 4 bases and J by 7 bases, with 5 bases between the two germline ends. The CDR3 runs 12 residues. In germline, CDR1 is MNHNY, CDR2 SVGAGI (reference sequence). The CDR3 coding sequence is TGTGCCAGCAGTTCGAGCAATTCACCCCTCCACTTT. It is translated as CASSSSNSPLHF.

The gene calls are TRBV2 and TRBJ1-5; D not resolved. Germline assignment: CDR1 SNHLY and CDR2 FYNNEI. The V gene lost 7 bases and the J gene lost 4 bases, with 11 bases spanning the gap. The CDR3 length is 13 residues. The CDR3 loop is CASTPNLNQPQHF. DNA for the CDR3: TGTGCCAGCACCCCGAACCTAAATCAGCCCCAGCATTTT. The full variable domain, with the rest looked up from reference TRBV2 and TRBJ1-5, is EPEVTQTPSHQVTQMGQEVILRCVPISNHLYFYWYRQILGQKVEFLVSFYNNEISEKSEIFDDQFSVERPDGSNFTLKIRSTKLEDSAMYFCASTPNLNQPQHFGDGTRLSIL.